This TCR beta chain was captured by sequencing in a study of blood T cell repertoires in COVID-19. Study details: T cells, B-cell-depleted T cells, or PBMCs supplied cDNA or gDNA.

Germline CDR1 reads SGHAT; CDR2 reads FQNNGV. The length of the CDR3 is 14 residues. V lost 5 bases, J lost 5 bases, and 14 bases lay in between. Per the authors' pipeline: Amplification of reference gene primers provided the estimated nucleated cell counts. Libraries were prepared by immunoSEQ multiplex PCR; TCRdb keeps only in-frame clonotypes and omits some of them. The V and J calls and clone size were taken over from that table, and D and trimming were inferred from the DNA. The table records over 300,000 clones, around four fifths of them present only once. Specimen: peripheral blood. The TCR sequence derives from a woman aged 50 to 60 with acute or convalescent COVID-19. This chain joins TRBV11-2 and TRBJ2-3, with a weak D call TRBD2 (5 bases). The CDR3 loop is CASSLGVDGDTQYF. The CDR3 DNA follows: TGTGCCAGCAGCCTGGGAGTAGACGGAGATACGCAGTATTTT.